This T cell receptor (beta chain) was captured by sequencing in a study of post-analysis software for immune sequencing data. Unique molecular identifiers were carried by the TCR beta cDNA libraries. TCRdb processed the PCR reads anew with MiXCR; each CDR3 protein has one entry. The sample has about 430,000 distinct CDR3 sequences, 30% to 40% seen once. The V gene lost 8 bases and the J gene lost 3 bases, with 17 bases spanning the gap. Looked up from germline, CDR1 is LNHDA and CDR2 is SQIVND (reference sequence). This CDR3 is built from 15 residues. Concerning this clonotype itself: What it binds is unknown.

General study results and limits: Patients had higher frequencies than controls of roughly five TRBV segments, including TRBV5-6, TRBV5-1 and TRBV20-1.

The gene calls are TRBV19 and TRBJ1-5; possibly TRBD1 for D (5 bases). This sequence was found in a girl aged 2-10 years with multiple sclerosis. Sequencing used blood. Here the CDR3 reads CASPRGDGLNQPQHF. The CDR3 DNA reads TGTGCCAGTCCCAGAGGGGACGGACTCAATCAGCCCCAGCATTTT.